This T cell receptor (beta chain) was obtained from a study of control samples from healthy donors and cancer patients. Generated by immunoSEQ multiplex PCR, the TCRdb table keeps only in-frame clones and is missing some. The sample holds approximately 120,000 clones; about 87% are singletons and the top ten take about 3%. The clonotype originates from a man between 60 and 70 years old in good health. Material for sequencing was blood.

CDR3 residues: CASSPTIASQSTDTQYF. CDR3 DNA: TGCGCCAGCAGCCCTACGATTGCTTCTCAAAGCACAGATACGCAGTATTTT. The chain uses TRBV5-1 and TRBJ2-3; D is unresolved. The CDR3 has 17 amino acids. Trimming stripped 4 bases from V and 0 bases from J, with 18 bases between. CDR1 and CDR2 from the germline V gene are SGHRS and YFSETQ.